These 27 T cell receptor beta chains share one sample of origin, sequenced in a study of blood T cell repertoires in COVID-19. Sequencing was performed with immunoSEQ multiplex PCR; in TCRdb, only in-frame clones are kept and a portion is missing. The sample yields hundreds of thousands of clones, about 86% seen once. What was sequenced was peripheral blood. All receptors derive from a woman aged 45-65 years with acute or convalescent COVID-19.

This rearrangement joins TRBV15 to TRBJ2-5; 7 bases line up with TRBD2. CDR3 size: 15 residues. Germline V CDR1 and CDR2: LNHNV, YYDKDF (reference sequence). V lost 3 bases to trimming and J lost 7 bases; unmatched junction nucleotides: 11. The CDR3 bases are TGTGCCACCAGCAGGAAGCGGGACCAAAGGACGACCCAGTACTTC. Translating gives CATSRKRDQRTTQYF. Full variable domain (remainder filled in from reference TRBV15 and TRBJ2-5): DAMVIQNPRYQVTQFGKPVTLSCSQTLNHNVMYWYQQKSSQAPKLLFHYYDKDFNNEADTPDNFQSRRPNTSFCFLDIRSPGLGDTAMYLCATSRKRDQRTTQYFGPGTRLLVL.

This clone appeared a few times. CDR3 in DNA: TGTGCCAGCAGTTCCACTCTAGGCGACGAGCAGTACTTC. Its protein is CASSSTLGDEQYF. The V gene is TRBV6-5, the J gene TRBJ2-7; D gene unclear. This CDR3 contains 13 residues. Germline lookup yields CDR1 MNHEY and CDR2 SVGAGI. Trimming removed 4 bases at V and 5 bases at J, with 12 bases between.

This rearrangement joins TRBV6-5 to TRBJ2-6; no reliable D call. V was pared by 4 bases and J by 0 bases, with 10 bases between. The CDR3 spans 16 residues. Germline CDR1 and CDR2: MNHEY and SVGAGI. CDR3 coding DNA: TGTGCCAGCAGTTCCACATTCTCCTCTGGGGCCAACGTCCTGACTTTC. The encoded protein is CASSSTFSSGANVLTF.

This chain links TRBV4-1 with TRBJ1-6, with D possibly being TRBD1 (5 bases). The CDR3 spans 14 residues. Germline V CDR1 and CDR2: MGHRA, YSYEKL. Between the trimmed V and J ends, which lost 6 bases and 7 bases, there was a span of 13 bases. CDR3 DNA: TGCGCCAGCAGTACCCCCGACAGCAATTCACCCCTCCACTTT. Protein: CASSTPDSNSPLHF.

The chain employs TRBV5-4 and TRBJ2-3, with D tentatively TRBD1 (6 bases). Germline V gives CDR1 SGHNT, CDR2 YYREEE (reference sequence). V shed 7 bases and J shed 2 bases, with 11 bases lying between them. The CDR3 consists of 13 residues. The DNA for the CDR3 is TGTGCCAGCCACAGGGACCCCACAGATACGCAGTATTTT. Translating it yields CASHRDPTDTQYF.

The V and J genes are TRBV6-5 and TRBJ1-2; 7 bases line up with TRBD1. The CDR3 is 15 amino acids. Germline loops: CDR1 MNHEY, CDR2 SVGAGI. The V and J ends lost 4 bases and 4 bases, in that order; junction bases with no gene match: 9. The CDR3 here is CASSWSADRFYGYTF. CDR3 nucleotide sequence: TGTGCCAGCAGTTGGAGTGCGGACAGGTTCTATGGCTACACCTTC.

The rearrangement joins TRBV18 to TRBJ2-7, with D hard to call. CDR1 and CDR2 from the germline V gene are KGHSH and LQKENI. Trimming removed 1 base from V and 6 bases from J, with 10 bases in between. This CDR3 comprises 13 residues. This chain's CDR3 is CASSPQVRGEQYF. The CDR3 DNA sequence: TGTGCCAGCTCACCACAGGTCAGAGGCGAGCAGTACTTC.

The chain combines TRBV28 with TRBJ2-3, with 10 bases aligning to TRBD2. Germline V gene data show CDR1 as MDHEN and CDR2 as SYDVKM. This CDR3 contains 18 residues. The V gene end was trimmed by 0 bases and the J gene end by 0 bases; junction bases not matched to a gene: 6. The CDR3 protein is CASSLWPSGSPSTDTQYF. DNA of the CDR3: TGTGCCAGCAGTTTATGGCCTAGCGGGAGCCCTAGCACAGATACGCAGTATTTT.

The CDR3 DNA sequence: TGTGCCAGCTCACCAACTTCAGGGGGCGACGGCTACACCTTC. As protein: CASSPTSGGDGYTF. The chain links TRBV18 to TRBJ1-2, with TRBD1 matching over 8 bases. V shed 2 bases, J shed 8 bases, and the junction held 7 bases outside the gene matches. Germline CDR1 and CDR2: KGHSH and LQKENI. The CDR3 covers 14 residues.

CDR3 amino acids: CASSATGQGLRYTF. The CDR3 bases are TGTGCCAGCAGCGCGACGGGACAGGGCCTTCGCTACACCTTC. The gene calls are TRBV9 and TRBJ1-2; TRBD1 matches at 9 bases. This CDR3 has 14 residues. The J segment lost 9 bases and the V segment lost 3 bases, leaving 9 bases of the junction unmatched. Germline CDR1 SGDLS, CDR2 YYNGEE.

The rearrangement links TRBV5-8 to TRBJ2-1; 7 nucleotides line up with TRBD1. The CDR3 contains 15 residues. V gave up 9 bases and J gave up 0 bases; unmatched junction bases: 9. Germline assignment: CDR1 SGHTS and CDR2 YDEGEE. In nucleotides, the CDR3 is TGTGCCACAGTACAGGGGTCCAACTCCTACAATGAGCAGTTCTTC. It encodes CATVQGSNSYNEQFF.

This clone was observed a handful of times. The chain links TRBV10-2 to TRBJ2-7; 12 nucleotides align to TRBD2. J gave up 6 bases and V 6 bases, and 9 bases lay outside the gene matches. This CDR3 comprises 15 residues. From germline, CDR1 is WSHSY and CDR2 SAAADI. The CDR3 protein is CASRNRLAGDREQYF. The CDR3 coding sequence is TGCGCCAGCAGAAACCGACTAGCGGGAGACCGCGAGCAGTACTTC.

The gene calls are TRBV12-3 or TRBV12-4 and TRBJ2-7; 10 nucleotides agree with TRBD1. V lost 6 bases to trimming and J lost 7 bases; unmatched junction nucleotides: 6. CDR3 length equals 13 residues. In DNA, the CDR3 is TGTGCCAGCAGACCGGGACAGGGGTTTGAGCAGTACTTC. Its translation: CASRPGQGFEQYF.

This rearrangement joins TRBV3-1 (or the pseudogene TRBV3-2) to TRBJ2-5; 8 bases are shared with TRBD1. Per the germline V gene, CDR1 is LGHDT and CDR2 is YNNKEL (reference sequence). V shed 5 bases and J 8 bases; nucleotides not matched to a gene: 7. This CDR3 has 13 amino acids. DNA of the CDR3: TGTGCCAGCAGCGACAGGGGAGCCGAAACCCAGTACTTC. It encodes CASSDRGAETQYF.

This clone was recorded only once. The chain carries TRBV2 and TRBJ2-7; the D is unclear. V lost 5 bases, J lost 2 bases, and 4 bases lay in between. The CDR3 covers 11 residues. Per germline, CDR1 SNHLY and CDR2 FYNNEI. The CDR3 nucleotides are TGTGCCAGCAGTCAGACCTACGAGCAGTACTTC. Protein: CASSQTYEQYF.

In DNA form, the CDR3 reads TGTGCTAGCGGACATCGGGATACGCAGTATTTT. Translation gives CASGHRDTQYF. This chain uses TRBV28 with TRBJ2-3; tentatively, D is TRBD2 (6 bases). Germline V gives CDR1 MDHEN, CDR2 SYDVKM. The CDR3 sequence is 11 residues long.

The rearrangement uses TRBV28 and TRBJ1-1; no firm D call. This CDR3 has 15 residues. Germline V gene data show CDR1 as MDHEN and CDR2 as SYDVKM. Trimming took 4 bases from V and 1 from J, leaving 13 bases between them. In DNA form, the CDR3 reads TGTGCCAGCAGTTCTCTAGTCAGCAGGAACACTGAAGCTTTCTTT. Protein product: CASSSLVSRNTEAFF.

This chain connects TRBV7-2 to TRBJ2-1; D perhaps matches TRBD1 (5 bases). Germline V gives CDR1 SGHTA, CDR2 FQGNSA. This CDR3 is 13 amino acids long. The V gene lost 5 bases and the J gene lost 10 bases, with 15 bases spanning the gap. In DNA, the CDR3 is TGTGCCAGCAGCAACCAACAGGCCAGCGAGCAGTTCTTC. Translated: CASSNQQASEQFF.

The genes are TRBV6-2 or TRBV6-3 and TRBJ1-3; D is ambiguous. The germline V gene encodes CDR1 MNHEY and CDR2 SVGEGT. CDR3 size: 17 residues. With 6 bases removed from V and 0 bases from J, the gap between germline ends came to 18 bases. The CDR3 bases are TGTGCCAGCAGCTCATTCAGGTCGTCGTCCTCTGGAAACACCATATATTTT. Translated, it gives CASSSFRSSSSGNTIYF.

This chain uses TRBV9 with TRBJ1-2, with 7 bases identical to TRBD1. The CDR3 is 16 amino acids. Germline V lookup: CDR1 SGDLS, CDR2 YYNGEE. J lost 0 bases, V lost 0 bases, and 5 bases had no gene match. CDR3 coding DNA: TGTGCCAGCAGCGTAGTTACAGGGGCAGCTAACTATGGCTACACCTTC. Encoded protein: CASSVVTGAANYGYTF. Looking up the rest from reference TRBV9 and TRBJ1-2 gives the full variable domain: DSGVTQTPKHLITATGQRVTLRCSPRSGDLSVYWYQQSLDQGLQFLIQYYNGEERAKGNILERFSAQQFPDLHSELNLSSLELGDSALYFCASSVVTGAANYGYTFGSGTRLTVV.

The chain links TRBV7-2 to TRBJ1-6, with D uncertain. V gave up 2 bases and J gave up 2 bases, with 10 bases separating them. This CDR3 is 16 amino acids long. Germline V gives CDR1 SGHTA, CDR2 FQGNSA. CDR3 protein: CASSLKPGAYNSPLHF. In nucleotides, the CDR3 is TGTGCCAGCAGCTTAAAGCCCGGAGCCTATAATTCACCCCTCCACTTT.

This clone was recorded a few times. The rearrangement links TRBV6-5 to TRBJ2-7, with 7 bases matching TRBD1. The length of the CDR3 is 14 residues. Germline CDR1 reads MNHEY; CDR2 reads SVGAGI. The J segment lost 5 bases and the V segment lost 9 bases, leaving 13 bases of the junction unmatched. CDR3: CASSPPTGKNEQYF. CDR3 DNA: TGTGCCAGTTCTCCCCCGACAGGGAAGAACGAGCAGTACTTC.

This clone was picked up one time. The genes are TRBV28 and TRBJ1-1; 7 nucleotides match TRBD1. Germline CDR1 MDHEN, CDR2 SYDVKM. V dropped 5 bases and J dropped 5; count of bases not matched to a gene: 11. The CDR3 covers 15 residues. CDR3 DNA: TGTGCCAGCAGTCCCCTACAGGGGCTGGGGACTGAAGCTTTCTTT. Residues: CASSPLQGLGTEAFF.

V is TRBV29-1 and J is TRBJ1-6; D remains ambiguous. The germline CDR1 and CDR2 sequences are SQVTM and ANQGSEA. Deletions cut 2 bases from V and 0 bases from J, with 11 bases between. This CDR3 spans 16 amino acids. The CDR3 loop is CSVEIKPSSYNSPLHF. DNA for the CDR3: TGCAGCGTTGAAATCAAACCGAGCTCCTATAATTCACCCCTCCACTTT.

This chain joins TRBV9 and TRBJ2-7; no firm D call. This CDR3 comprises 15 residues. Trimming removed 4 bases from V and 0 bases from J, with 14 bases in between. The V gene's germline CDR1 is SGDLS and CDR2 YYNGEE. This chain's CDR3 is CASSPPISSSYEQYF. The DNA for the CDR3 is TGTGCCAGCAGCCCCCCCATTAGTAGCTCCTACGAGCAGTACTTC.

This chain connects TRBV28 to TRBJ2-1, with 8 positions matching TRBD2. The junction had 0 bases not matched to a gene; V was cut back by 8 bases and J by 3 bases. CDR1 is MDHEN and CDR2 is SYDVKM in the germline V gene. CDR3 length: 12 amino acids. CDR3 sequence: CASREGYNEQFF. In DNA, the CDR3 is TGTGCCAGCCGGGAGGGCTACAATGAGCAGTTCTTC.

In its sample, this clone was seen once. The chain couples TRBV9 to TRBJ2-1; D call uncertain. Between the trimmed V and J ends, which lost 0 bases and 6 bases, there was a span of 4 bases. Germline loops: CDR1 SGDLS, CDR2 YYNGEE. This CDR3 contains 12 residues. CDR3 sequence (DNA): TGTGCCAGCAGCGTAGCCAGCAATGAGCAGTTCTTC. Translating gives CASSVASNEQFF.